This TCR beta chain was found in a study of T cell responses to AZD1222 COVID-19 vaccine. Whole-study results and caveats: Nearly half of spike-specific TCRs reportedly target variant regions that are unmutated in the B.1.351 and B.1.1.7 variants. Distributed over spike, vaccine-associated CD4 TCRs predominated at 160-218 and 743-854. Repertoire collection took place solely once the T cell response had peaked. It should be noted that donors were predominantly white British and more often female, and clonal diversity was possibly underestimated.

This CDR3 has 17 residues. Germline-derived CDR1 and CDR2 are MGHRA and YSYEKL. The V end lost 0 bases, the J end lost 0 bases, and 12 bases lay between the germline ends. Clones were sequenced by immunoSEQ multiplex PCR, and TCRdb holds only the in-frame ones, with some missing. Of 150,000 to 200,000 clones detected, around 90% appear once; the ten largest clones hold around 3%. This clone has a single count. What it binds is unknown. The sequence came from an adult in good health. The material sequenced was peripheral blood, taken on day 0 of AZD1222 vaccination. This sequence joins TRBV4-1 and TRBJ1-5; D gene uncertain. The CDR3 loop is CASSQEEVTHSNQPQHF. The CDR3 DNA reads TGCGCCAGCAGCCAAGAGGAGGTGACACATAGCAATCAGCCCCAGCATTTT.